This entry describes one T cell receptor (beta chain). The V gene end was trimmed by 5 bases and the J gene end by 0 bases; junction bases not matched to a gene: 6. Germline V gene sequence: CDR1 LNHDA, CDR2 SQIVND (reference sequence). This CDR3 spans 15 amino acids. This entry comes from a study of T cells in Graves' hyperthyroidism and ophthalmopathy. Study as a whole: At initial diagnosis, before any treatment had begun, peripheral blood was obtained.

RNA transcripts yielded amplified TCR beta CDR3 regions. The HTBI primer set drove a first-round RT-PCR of the TCR CDR3. TCRdb re-called the multiplex PCR reads through MiXCR, storing one row per CDR3 protein. The repertoire has 600,000 to 850,000 distinct CDR3 sequences, about 19% of them found once; the top ten carry 15% to 20%. Each diagnosis was grounded in clinical symptoms, serum thyroxine and TRAb, thyroid ultrasound, and orbital computed tomography. The clonotype comes from a woman between 50 and 59 years old with Graves' hyperthyroidism that later progressed to Graves' ophthalmopathy. The specimen was blood. The chain carries TRBV19 and TRBJ2-7; TRBD1 matches at 8 bases. Here the CDR3 reads CASSPGQDPSYEQYF. In DNA form, the CDR3 reads TGTGCCAGTAGTCCGGGACAGGATCCCTCCTACGAGCAGTACTTC.